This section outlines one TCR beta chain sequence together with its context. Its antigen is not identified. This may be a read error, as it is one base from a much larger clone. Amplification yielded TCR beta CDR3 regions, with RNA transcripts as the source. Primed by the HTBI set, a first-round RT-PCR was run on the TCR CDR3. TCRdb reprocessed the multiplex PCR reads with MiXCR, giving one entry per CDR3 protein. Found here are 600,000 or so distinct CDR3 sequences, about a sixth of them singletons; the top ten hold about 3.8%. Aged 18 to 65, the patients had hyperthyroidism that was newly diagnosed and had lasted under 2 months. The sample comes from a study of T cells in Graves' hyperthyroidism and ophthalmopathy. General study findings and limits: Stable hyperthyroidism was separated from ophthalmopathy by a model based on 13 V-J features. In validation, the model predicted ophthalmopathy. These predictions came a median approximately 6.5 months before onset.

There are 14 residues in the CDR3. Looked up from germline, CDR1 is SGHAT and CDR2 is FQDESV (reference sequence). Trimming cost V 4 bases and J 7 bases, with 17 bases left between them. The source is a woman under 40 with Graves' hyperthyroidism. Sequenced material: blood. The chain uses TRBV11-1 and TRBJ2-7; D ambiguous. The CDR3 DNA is TGTGCCAGCAGCTCAGGACGAAGTGAGTATGAGCAGTACTTC. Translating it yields CASSSGRSEYEQYF.